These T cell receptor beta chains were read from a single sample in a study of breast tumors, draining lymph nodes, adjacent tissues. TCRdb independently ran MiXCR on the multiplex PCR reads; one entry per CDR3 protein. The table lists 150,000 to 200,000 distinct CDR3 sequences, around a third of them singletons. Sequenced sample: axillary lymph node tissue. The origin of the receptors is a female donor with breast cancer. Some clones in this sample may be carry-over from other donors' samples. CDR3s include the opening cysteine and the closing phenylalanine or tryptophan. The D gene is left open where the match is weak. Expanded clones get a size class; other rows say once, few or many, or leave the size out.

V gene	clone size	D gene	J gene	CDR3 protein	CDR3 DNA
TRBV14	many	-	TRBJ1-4	CASSTIRGTNEKLFF	TGTGCCAGCAGCACTATCAGAGGAACTAATGAAAAACTGTTTTTT
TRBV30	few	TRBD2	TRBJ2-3	CAWSTGTSGTSGITDTQYF	TGTGCCTGGAGTACCGGGACTAGCGGGACCTCAGGAATCACAGATACGCAGTATTTT
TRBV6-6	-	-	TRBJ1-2	CASSRTSGERDGYTF	TGTGCCAGCAGTCGGACTAGCGGGGAAAGGGATGGCTACACCTTC
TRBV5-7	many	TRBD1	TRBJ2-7	CASSITDRGSFRWQYF	TGTGCCAGCAGCATTACTGACAGGGGCAGTTTTAGATGGCAGTACTTC
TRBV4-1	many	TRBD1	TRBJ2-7	CASSRSTGGYEQYF	TGCGCCAGCAGCCGAAGTACAGGGGGTTACGAGCAGTACTTC
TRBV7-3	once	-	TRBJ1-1	CASSLGRGMDTEALF	TGTGCCAGCAGCTTAGGGAGGGGGATGGACACTGAAGCTCTCTTT
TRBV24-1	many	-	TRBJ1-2	CATSDTDYGYTF	TGTGCCACCAGTGATACGGACTATGGCTACACCTTC
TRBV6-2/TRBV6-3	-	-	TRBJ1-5	CASSYGSGGLQPQHF	TGTGCCAGCAGTTACGGTTCCGGGGGCCTTCAGCCCCAGCATTTT
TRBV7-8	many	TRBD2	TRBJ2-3	CASSLLAGGYDTQYF	TGTGCCAGCAGCTTACTCGCGGGAGGTTACGATACGCAGTATTTT
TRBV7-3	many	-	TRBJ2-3	CASSSGPTDTQYF	TGTGCCAGCAGCTCCGGCCCCACAGATACGCAGTATTTT
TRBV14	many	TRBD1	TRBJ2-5	CASSRSRGKETQYF	TGTGCCAGCAGCCGTTCCAGGGGGAAGGAGACCCAGTACTTC
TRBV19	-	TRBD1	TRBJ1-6	CASRQGFDVGHYNSPLHF	TGTGCCAGCCGACAGGGGTTCGATGTGGGGCACTATAATTCACCCCTCCACTTT
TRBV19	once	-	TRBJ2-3	CASSLGSGLDTDTQYF	TGTGCCAGTAGTCTGGGGTCAGGGTTGGACACAGATACGCAGTATTTT
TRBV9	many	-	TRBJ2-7	CASSVEVGGDEQYF	TGTGCCAGCAGCGTAGAGGTAGGGGGTGACGAGCAGTACTTC
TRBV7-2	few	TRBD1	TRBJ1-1	CASSFRTGDEAFF	TGTGCCAGCAGCTTCCGGACAGGGGACGAGGCTTTCTTT
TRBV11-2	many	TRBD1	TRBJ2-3	CASSLRGRRVTDTQYF	TGTGCCAGCAGCTTAAGGGGGCGCCGTGTCACAGATACGCAGTATTTT
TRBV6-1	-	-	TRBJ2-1	CASGSLDEQFF	TGTGCCAGCGGATCGCTCGATGAGCAGTTCTTC